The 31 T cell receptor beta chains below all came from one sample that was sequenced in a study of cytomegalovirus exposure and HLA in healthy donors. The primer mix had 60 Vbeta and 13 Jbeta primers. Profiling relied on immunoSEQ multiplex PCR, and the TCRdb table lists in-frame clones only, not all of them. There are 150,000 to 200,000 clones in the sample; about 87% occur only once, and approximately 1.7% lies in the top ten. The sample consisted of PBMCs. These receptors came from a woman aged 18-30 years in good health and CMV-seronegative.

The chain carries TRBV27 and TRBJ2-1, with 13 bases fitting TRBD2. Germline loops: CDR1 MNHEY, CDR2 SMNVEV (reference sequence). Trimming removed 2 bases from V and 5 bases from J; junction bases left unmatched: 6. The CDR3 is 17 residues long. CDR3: CASSLGLAGVLDNEQFF. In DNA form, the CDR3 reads TGTGCCAGCAGTTTAGGACTAGCGGGAGTTCTGGACAATGAGCAGTTCTTC.

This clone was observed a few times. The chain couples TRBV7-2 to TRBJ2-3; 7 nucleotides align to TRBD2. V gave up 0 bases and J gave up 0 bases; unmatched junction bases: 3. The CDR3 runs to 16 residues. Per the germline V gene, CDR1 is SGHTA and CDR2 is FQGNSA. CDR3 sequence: CASSLALAASTDTQYF. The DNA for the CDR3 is TGTGCCAGCAGCTTAGCCCTAGCGGCTAGCACAGATACGCAGTATTTT.

CDR3 protein: CASSLDTWRGNINEQFF. The CDR3, as DNA: TGTGCCAGCAGCTTAGATACCTGGCGGGGGAATATCAATGAGCAGTTCTTC. The J gene is TRBJ2-1, the V gene TRBV11-2; TRBD2 agrees at 7 bases. The CDR3 runs to 17 residues. Per germline, CDR1 SGHAT and CDR2 FQNNGV. V trimming: 0 bases; J trimming: 6 bases; junction bases outside the gene matches: 11.

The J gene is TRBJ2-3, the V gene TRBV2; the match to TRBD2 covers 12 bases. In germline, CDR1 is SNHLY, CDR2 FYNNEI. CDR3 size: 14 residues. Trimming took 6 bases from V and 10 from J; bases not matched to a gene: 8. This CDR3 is CASRGGLAGFPQYF. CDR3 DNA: TGTGCCAGCAGGGGAGGACTAGCGGGATTTCCGCAGTATTTT.

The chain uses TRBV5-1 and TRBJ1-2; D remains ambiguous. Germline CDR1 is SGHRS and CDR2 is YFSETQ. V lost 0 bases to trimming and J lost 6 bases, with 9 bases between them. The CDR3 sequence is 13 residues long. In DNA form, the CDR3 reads TGCGCCAGCAGCTTGGGAGGGAGAGATGGCTACACCTTC. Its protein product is CASSLGGRDGYTF.

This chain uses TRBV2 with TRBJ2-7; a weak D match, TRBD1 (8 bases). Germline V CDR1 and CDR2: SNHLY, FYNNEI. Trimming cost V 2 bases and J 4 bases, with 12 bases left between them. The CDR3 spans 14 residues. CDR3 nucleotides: TGTGCCAGCAGTGAAATACAGGGGGGGTACGAGCAGTACTTC. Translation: CASSEIQGGYEQYF.

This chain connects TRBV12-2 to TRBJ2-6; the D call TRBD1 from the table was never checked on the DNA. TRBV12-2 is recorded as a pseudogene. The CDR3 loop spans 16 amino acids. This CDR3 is CASRTDDRPGANVLTF. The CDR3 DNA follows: TGTGCAAGTCGCACAGACGACAGGCCAGGGGCCAACGTCCTGACTTTC.

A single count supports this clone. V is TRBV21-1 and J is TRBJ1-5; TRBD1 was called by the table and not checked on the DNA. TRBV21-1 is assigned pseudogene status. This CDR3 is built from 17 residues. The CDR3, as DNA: TGTGCCAGCAGCAAGCCACAAGGGGACAGCTACAATCAGCCCCAGCATTTT. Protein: CASSKPQGDSYNQPQHF.

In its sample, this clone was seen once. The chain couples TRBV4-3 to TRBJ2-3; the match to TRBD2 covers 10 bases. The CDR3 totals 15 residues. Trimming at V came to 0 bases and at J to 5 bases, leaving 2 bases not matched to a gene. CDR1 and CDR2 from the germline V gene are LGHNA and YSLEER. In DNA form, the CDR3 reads TGCGCCAGCAGCCAAGATCTAGCGGGAGAAGATACGCAGTATTTT. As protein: CASSQDLAGEDTQYF.

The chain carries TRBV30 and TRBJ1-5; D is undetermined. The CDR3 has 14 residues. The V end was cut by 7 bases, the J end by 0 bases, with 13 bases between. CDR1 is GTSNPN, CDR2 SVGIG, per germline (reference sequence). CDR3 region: CAFTGSDSNQPQHF. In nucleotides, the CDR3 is TGTGCCTTTACGGGGTCCGATAGCAATCAGCCCCAGCATTTT.

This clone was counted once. The CDR3 nucleotides read TGTGCCAGCAGCTTGGGTGCCCTCGGAACAGGGGAGGCCGGCATTCAGTACTTC. This translates into CASSLGALGTGEAGIQYF. The chain joins TRBV7-9 to TRBJ2-4; possibly TRBD1 for D (7 bases). The CDR3 is 18 residues long. Germline V gene lookup returns CDR1 SEHNR and CDR2 FQNEAQ (reference sequence). V was trimmed by 3 bases and J by 9 bases, leaving 27 bases between them.

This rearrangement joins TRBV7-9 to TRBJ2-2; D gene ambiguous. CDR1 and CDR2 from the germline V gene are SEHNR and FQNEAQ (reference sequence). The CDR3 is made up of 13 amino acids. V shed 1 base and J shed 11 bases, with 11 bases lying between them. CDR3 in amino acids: CASSLDPGVELFF. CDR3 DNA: TGTGCCAGCAGCTTAGACCCAGGTGTCGAGCTGTTTTTT.

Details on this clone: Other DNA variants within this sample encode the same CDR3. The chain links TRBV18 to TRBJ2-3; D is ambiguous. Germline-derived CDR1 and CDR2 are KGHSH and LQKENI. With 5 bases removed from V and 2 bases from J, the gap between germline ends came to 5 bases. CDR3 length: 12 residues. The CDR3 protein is CASSSSTDTQYF. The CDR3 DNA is TGTGCCAGCTCATCCTCCACAGATACGCAGTATTTT.

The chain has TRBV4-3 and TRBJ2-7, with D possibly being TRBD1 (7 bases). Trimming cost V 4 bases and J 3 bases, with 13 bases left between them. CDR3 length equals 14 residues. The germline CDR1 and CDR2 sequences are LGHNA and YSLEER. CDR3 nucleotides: TGCGCCAGCAGCCCTCAGGGGGGAAGCTACGAGCAGTACTTC. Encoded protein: CASSPQGGSYEQYF.

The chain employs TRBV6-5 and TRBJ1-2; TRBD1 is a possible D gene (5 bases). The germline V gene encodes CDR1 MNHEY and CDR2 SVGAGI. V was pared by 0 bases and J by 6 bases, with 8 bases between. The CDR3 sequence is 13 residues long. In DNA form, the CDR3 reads TGTGCCAGCAGTTACTCGGGGCAAAATGGCTACACCTTC. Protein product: CASSYSGQNGYTF.

The CDR3 DNA reads TGTGCCAGCAGTAAACCGGGACAGGGTTCGGGCGAGCAGTACTTC. This gives the protein CASSKPGQGSGEQYF. The chain recombines TRBV6-5 with TRBJ2-7, with TRBD1 matching 9 bases. Per germline, CDR1 MNHEY and CDR2 SVGAGI. The CDR3 consists of 15 residues. Trimming at V came to 5 bases and at J to 6 bases, leaving 11 bases not matched to a gene.

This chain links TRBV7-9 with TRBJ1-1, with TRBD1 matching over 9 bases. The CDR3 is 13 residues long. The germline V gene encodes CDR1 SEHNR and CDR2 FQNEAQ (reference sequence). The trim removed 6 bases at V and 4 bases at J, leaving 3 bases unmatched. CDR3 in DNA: TGTGCCAGCAGTCCACAGGGGGCCACTGAAGCTTTCTTT. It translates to CASSPQGATEAFF.

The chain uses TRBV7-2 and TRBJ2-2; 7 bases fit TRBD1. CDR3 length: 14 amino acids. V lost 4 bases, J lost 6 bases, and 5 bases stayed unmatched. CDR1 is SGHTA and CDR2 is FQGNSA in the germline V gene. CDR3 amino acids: CASSSGQVAGELFF. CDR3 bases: TGTGCCAGCAGCTCAGGACAGGTAGCCGGGGAGCTGTTTTTT.

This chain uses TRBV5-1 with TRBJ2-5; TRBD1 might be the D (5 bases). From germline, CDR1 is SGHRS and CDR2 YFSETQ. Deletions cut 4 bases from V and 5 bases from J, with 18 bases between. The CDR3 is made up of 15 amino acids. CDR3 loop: CASSAATAGAETQYF. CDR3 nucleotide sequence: TGCGCCAGCAGCGCTGCGACAGCTGGGGCGGAGACCCAGTACTTC. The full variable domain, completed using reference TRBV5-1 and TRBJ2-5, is KAGVTQTPRYLIKTRGQQVTLSCSPISGHRSVSWYQQTPGQGLQFLFEYFSETQRNKGNFPGRFSGRQFSNSRSEMNVSTLELGDSALYLCASSAATAGAETQYFGPGTRLLVL.

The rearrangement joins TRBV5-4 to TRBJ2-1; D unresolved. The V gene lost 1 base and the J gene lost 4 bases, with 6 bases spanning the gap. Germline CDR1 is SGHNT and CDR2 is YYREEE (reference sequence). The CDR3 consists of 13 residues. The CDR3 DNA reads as TGTGCCAGCAGCTTGTATCTATACAATGAGCAGTTCTTC. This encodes CASSLYLYNEQFF.

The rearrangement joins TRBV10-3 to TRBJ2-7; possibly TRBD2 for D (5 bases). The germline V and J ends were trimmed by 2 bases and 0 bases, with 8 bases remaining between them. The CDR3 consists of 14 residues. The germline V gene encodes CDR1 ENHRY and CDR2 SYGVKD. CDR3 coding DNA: TGTGCCATCAGTGAGGCCCGGGGCTCCTACGAGCAGTACTTC. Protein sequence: CAISEARGSYEQYF.

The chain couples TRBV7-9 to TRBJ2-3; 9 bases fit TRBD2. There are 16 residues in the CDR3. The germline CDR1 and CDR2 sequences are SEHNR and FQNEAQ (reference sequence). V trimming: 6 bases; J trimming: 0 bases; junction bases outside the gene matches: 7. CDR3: CASSPGTSTSTDTQYF. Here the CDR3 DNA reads TGTGCCAGCAGTCCCGGGACTAGCACAAGCACAGATACGCAGTATTTT.

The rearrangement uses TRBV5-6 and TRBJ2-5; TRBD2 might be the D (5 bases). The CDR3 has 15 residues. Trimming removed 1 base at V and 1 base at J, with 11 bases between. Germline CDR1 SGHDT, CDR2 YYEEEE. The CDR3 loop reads CASSLTLGGQETQYF. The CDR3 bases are TGTGCCAGCAGCTTGACTCTCGGAGGCCAAGAGACCCAGTACTTC.

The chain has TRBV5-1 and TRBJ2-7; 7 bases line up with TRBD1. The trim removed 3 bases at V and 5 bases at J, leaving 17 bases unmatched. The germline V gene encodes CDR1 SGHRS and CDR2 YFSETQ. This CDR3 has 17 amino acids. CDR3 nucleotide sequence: TGCGCCAGCAGCTCGGATCCGGACAGGATTCTAATCAACGAGCAGTACTTC. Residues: CASSSDPDRILINEQYF.

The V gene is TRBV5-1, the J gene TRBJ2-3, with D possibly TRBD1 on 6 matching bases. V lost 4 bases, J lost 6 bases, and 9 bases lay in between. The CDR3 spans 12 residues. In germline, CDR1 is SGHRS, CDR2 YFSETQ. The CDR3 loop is CASSPRGDTQYF. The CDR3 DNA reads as TGCGCCAGCAGCCCAAGGGGGGATACGCAGTATTTT.

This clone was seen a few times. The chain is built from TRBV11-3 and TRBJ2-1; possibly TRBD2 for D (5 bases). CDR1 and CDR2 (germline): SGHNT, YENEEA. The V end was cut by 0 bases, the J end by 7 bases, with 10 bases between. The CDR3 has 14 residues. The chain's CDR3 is CASSLDGVENEQFF. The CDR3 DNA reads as TGTGCCAGCAGCTTAGACGGGGTCGAAAATGAGCAGTTCTTC.

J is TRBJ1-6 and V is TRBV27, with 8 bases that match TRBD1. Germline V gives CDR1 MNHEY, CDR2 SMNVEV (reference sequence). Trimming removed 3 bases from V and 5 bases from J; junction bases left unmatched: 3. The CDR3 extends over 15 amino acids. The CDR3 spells CASSFGQGNNSPLHF. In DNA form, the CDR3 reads TGTGCCAGCAGTTTTGGACAGGGAAATAATTCACCCCTCCACTTT.

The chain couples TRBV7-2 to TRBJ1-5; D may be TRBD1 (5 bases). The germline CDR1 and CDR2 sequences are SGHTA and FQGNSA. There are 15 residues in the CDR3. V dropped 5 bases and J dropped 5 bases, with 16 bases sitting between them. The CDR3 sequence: CASSPGGWRDQPQHF. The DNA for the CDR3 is TGTGCCAGCAGCCCCGGGGGGTGGAGGGATCAGCCCCAGCATTTT.

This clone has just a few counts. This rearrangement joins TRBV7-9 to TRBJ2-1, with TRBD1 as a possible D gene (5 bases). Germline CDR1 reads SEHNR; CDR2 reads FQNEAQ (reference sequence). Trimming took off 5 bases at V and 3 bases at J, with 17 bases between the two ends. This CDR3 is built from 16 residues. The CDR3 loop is CASSNFTRGYYNEQFF. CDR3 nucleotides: TGTGCCAGCAGCAATTTTACAAGGGGCTACTACAATGAGCAGTTCTTC.

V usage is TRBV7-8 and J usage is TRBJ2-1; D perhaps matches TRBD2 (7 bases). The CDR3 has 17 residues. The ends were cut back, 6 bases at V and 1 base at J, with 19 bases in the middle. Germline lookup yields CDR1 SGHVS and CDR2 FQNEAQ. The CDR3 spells CASSLGGAGRSYNEQFF. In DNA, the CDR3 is TGTGCCAGCAGTCTAGGGGGAGCGGGAAGATCCTACAATGAGCAGTTCTTC. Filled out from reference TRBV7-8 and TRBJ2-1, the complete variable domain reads GAGVSQSPRYKVAKRGQDVALRCDPISGHVSLFWYQQALGQGPEFLTYFQNEAQLDKSGLPSDRFFAERPEGSVSTLKIQRTQQEDSAVYLCASSLGGAGRSYNEQFFGPGTRLTVL.

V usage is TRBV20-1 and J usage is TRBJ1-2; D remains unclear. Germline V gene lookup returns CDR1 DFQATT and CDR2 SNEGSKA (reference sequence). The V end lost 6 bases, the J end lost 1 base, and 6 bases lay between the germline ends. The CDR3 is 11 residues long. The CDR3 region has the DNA TGCAGTGCCGGGAGTAACTATGGCTACACCTTC. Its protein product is CSAGSNYGYTF.